This T cell receptor beta chain is from a study of shared clonotypes between healthy human individuals. Genomic DNA (from each subset) was split evenly across several immunoSEQ plates. As processed by the authors: Owing to the provision of junction-only sequences devoid of quality scores by immunoSEQ, filtering differed. Produced via immunoSEQ multiplex PCR; TCRdb's table is partial and in-frame only. That table is the source of V, J and clone size, and D and trimming were worked out from the DNA. The sample has about a million clones, approximately 75% seen once; the top ten hold 0.89%. The donors were adults (healthy and HIV-negative) with no recent acute infections or vaccinations. Memory CD4+ cells were the fraction left after CD45RA+ naive selection. The sequence derives from a man aged 18 to 29 in good health. Some clones in this sample may be carry-over from other donors' samples. The sequenced sample was memory CD4+ T cells from PBMCs. Indicated subset: CD45RA-negative fraction.

DNA for the CDR3: TGCGCCACTCCGACAGGGGGCACGACATACGAGCAGTACTTC. It specifies CATPTGGTTYEQYF. V is TRBV10-1 and J is TRBJ2-7; 10 bases align to TRBD1. Unmatched junction bases numbered 10, after V lost 10 bases and J lost 4 bases. CDR1 and CDR2 from the germline V gene are WNHNN and SYGVQD (reference sequence). This CDR3 contains 14 residues.